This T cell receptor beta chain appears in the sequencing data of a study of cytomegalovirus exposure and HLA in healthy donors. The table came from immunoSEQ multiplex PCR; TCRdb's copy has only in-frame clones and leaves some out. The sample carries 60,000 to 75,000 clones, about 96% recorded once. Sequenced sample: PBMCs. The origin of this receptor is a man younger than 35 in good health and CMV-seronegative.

CDR3 sequence reads: CASSHSSYEQYF. The CDR3 DNA reads TGTGCCAGCAGCCACTCTAGCTACGAGCAGTACTTC. V usage is TRBV14 and J usage is TRBJ2-7; D not certain. This CDR3 has 12 amino acids. With 3 bases removed from V and 3 bases from J, the gap between germline ends came to 6 bases. CDR1 SGHDN and CDR2 FVKESK come from the germline V gene.